Listed here are 29 T cell receptor beta chains from one sample, sequenced in a study of blood T cell repertoires in COVID-19. The method was immunoSEQ multiplex PCR; TCRdb's version includes in-frame clones alone and lacks a portion of them. The profile covers 200,000 to 250,000 clones, with approximately 90% appearing a single time and 9.5% to 13% taken by the ten largest. What was sequenced was peripheral blood. The receptor set was obtained from a woman between 50 and 59 years old with COVID-19, enrolled during active disease.

J is TRBJ1-3 and V is TRBV11-3, with 9 bases identical to TRBD1. Trimming cost V 5 bases and J 7 bases; bases outside gene matches: 6. The CDR3 covers 14 residues. Germline V gives CDR1 SGHNT, CDR2 YENEEA. The CDR3 DNA sequence: TGTGCCAGCAGCACCCACAGGGGGCAGAACACCATATATTTT. Amino acid sequence: CASSTHRGQNTIYF. The whole variable domain, remainder taken from reference TRBV11-3 and TRBJ1-3, is EAGVVQSPRYKIIEKKQPVAFWCNPISGHNTLYWYLQNLGQGPELLIRYENEEAVDDSQLPKDRFSAERLKGVDSTLKIQPAELGDSAVYLCASSTHRGQNTIYFGEGSWLTVV.

This sequence joins TRBV4-3 and TRBJ1-2, with a possible D match to TRBD1 (5 bases). From germline, CDR1 is LGHNA and CDR2 YSLEER. Trimming removed 4 bases at V and 0 bases at J, with 9 bases between. The CDR3 has 14 residues. CDR3 protein: CASSRGRANYGYTF. In nucleotides, the CDR3 is TGCGCCAGCAGCCGGGGCAGGGCTAACTATGGCTACACCTTC.

V and J are TRBV3-1 (or the pseudogene TRBV3-2) and TRBJ2-1, with D tentatively TRBD1 (6 bases). The CDR3 consists of 16 residues. V was trimmed by 6 bases and J by 7 bases, leaving 22 bases between them. CDR1 and CDR2 (germline): LGHDT, YNNKEL (reference sequence). Written as DNA, the CDR3 is TGTGCCAGCAGGGGGAGACAGGACCTTCTACGAAATGAGCAGTTCTTC. Protein product: CASRGRQDLLRNEQFF.

V usage is TRBV5-1 and J usage is TRBJ1-1; 11 nucleotides agree with TRBD1. There are 14 residues in the CDR3. J gave up 5 bases and V 4 bases, and 4 bases lay outside the gene matches. CDR1 and CDR2 from the germline V gene are SGHRS and YFSETQ. The chain's CDR3 is CASSTRDRGTEAFF. CDR3 sequence (DNA): TGCGCCAGCAGCACTAGGGACAGGGGGACTGAAGCTTTCTTT. Filled out from reference TRBV5-1 and TRBJ1-1, the complete variable domain reads KAGVTQTPRYLIKTRGQQVTLSCSPISGHRSVSWYQQTPGQGLQFLFEYFSETQRNKGNFPGRFSGRQFSNSRSEMNVSTLELGDSALYLCASSTRDRGTEAFFGQGTRLTVV.

The chain uses TRBV27 and TRBJ2-7; perhaps TRBD1 as D (6 bases). This CDR3 is built from 13 residues. Trimming took 3 bases from V and 1 from J, leaving 7 bases between them. CDR1 MNHEY and CDR2 SMNVEV come from the germline V gene (reference sequence). The CDR3 region is CASSFTGSYEQYF. DNA for the CDR3: TGTGCCAGCAGTTTTACAGGGTCCTACGAGCAGTACTTC.

This clone has a single count. This chain connects TRBV5-1 to TRBJ2-7; D not certain. The germline V gene encodes CDR1 SGHRS and CDR2 YFSETQ. The CDR3 extends over 16 amino acids. Deletions cut 0 bases from V and 0 bases from J, with 13 bases between. The CDR3 protein is CASSLATQARSYEQYF. The CDR3 bases are TGCGCCAGCAGCTTGGCCACGCAGGCCCGCTCCTACGAGCAGTACTTC.

The DNA of the CDR3 is TGTGCCATCAGGCCGACAGGGATGAATCAGCCCCAGCATTTT. Protein product: CAIRPTGMNQPQHF. The gene calls are TRBV10-3 and TRBJ1-5; 7 positions match TRBD1. Trimming at V came to 6 bases and at J to 4 bases, leaving 6 bases not matched to a gene. Germline CDR1 is ENHRY and CDR2 is SYGVKD. CDR3 length: 14 amino acids.

J is TRBJ2-3 and V is TRBV19, with 12 bases that match TRBD2. Germline CDR1 reads LNHDA; CDR2 reads SQIVND (reference sequence). CDR3 length: 15 amino acids. V shed 5 bases and J 4 bases; nucleotides not matched to a gene: 4. In nucleotides, the CDR3 is TGTGCCAGTAGTCTGACTAGCGGGGGATCAGATACGCAGTATTTT. Its protein is CASSLTSGGSDTQYF.

The gene calls are TRBV2 and TRBJ1-1, with D uncertain. The V end was cut by 3 bases, the J end by 1 base, with 9 bases between. The length of the CDR3 is 14 residues. Germline V lookup: CDR1 SNHLY, CDR2 FYNNEI. CDR3 region: CASSDLQSNTEAFF. The CDR3 DNA reads TGTGCCAGCAGTGATCTACAGTCGAACACTGAAGCTTTCTTT.

This chain uses TRBV25-1 with TRBJ1-2; D perhaps matches TRBD1 (6 bases). Germline V lookup: CDR1 MGHDK, CDR2 SYGVNS. The length of the CDR3 is 13 residues. V shed 2 bases and J shed 7 bases, with 11 bases lying between them. CDR3 residues: CASSEGGSAGYTF. The DNA for the CDR3 is TGTGCCAGCAGTGAAGGGGGCTCCGCTGGCTACACCTTC.

V usage is TRBV11-2 and J usage is TRBJ2-3; the match to TRBD2 covers 10 bases. Germline CDR1 reads SGHAT; CDR2 reads FQNNGV. The CDR3 spans 17 residues. Unmatched junction bases numbered 5, after V lost 2 bases and J lost 0 bases. CDR3 residues: CASSLRTSGRSTDTQYF. The CDR3 DNA follows: TGTGCCAGCAGCTTACGGACTAGCGGCCGTAGCACAGATACGCAGTATTTT. Filled out from reference TRBV11-2 and TRBJ2-3, the complete variable domain reads EAGVAQSPRYKIIEKRQSVAFWCNPISGHATLYWYQQILGQGPKLLIQFQNNGVVDDSQLPKDRFSAERLKGVDSTLKIQPAKLEDSAVYLCASSLRTSGRSTDTQYFGPGTRLTVL.

CDR3 amino acids: CASSLGEVAGEKLFF. DNA for the CDR3: TGTGCCAGCAGTTTAGGGGAGGTCGCAGGGGAAAAACTGTTTTTT. The V call is TRBV28, the J call TRBJ1-4; maybe TRBD1 (5 bases). CDR1 and CDR2 (germline): MDHEN, SYDVKM. The CDR3 extends over 15 amino acids. V lost 2 bases and J 8 bases, leaving 15 bases between the germline ends.

This chain joins TRBV6-5 and TRBJ2-7; TRBD1 agrees at 8 bases. Germline V gene sequence: CDR1 MNHEY, CDR2 SVGAGI. The CDR3 is 13 residues long. V dropped 6 bases and J dropped 4; count of bases not matched to a gene: 5. The CDR3 bases are TGTGCCAGCAGCCGACAGGGGCCTTACGAGCAGTACGTC. Translating it yields CASSRQGPYEQYV.

The CDR3 sequence is CASSLGQSYEQYF. The CDR3 DNA reads TGTGCCAGCAGCTTGGGACAGTCCTACGAGCAGTACTTC. V and J are TRBV5-6 and TRBJ2-7; possibly TRBD1 for D (5 bases). CDR3 length: 13 amino acids. Germline values: CDR1 SGHDT, CDR2 YYEEEE. V was clipped by 0 bases and J by 1 base, with 5 bases between them.

Here the CDR3 DNA reads TGTGCCAGCAGAGAAAGGGGGCGACACGGCGGGGAGCTGTTTTTT. It yields the protein CASRERGRHGGELFF. The chain joins TRBV13 to TRBJ2-2; TRBD1 matches 7 bases. V was pared by 6 bases and J by 7 bases, with 11 bases of the junction left unmatched. The CDR3 extends over 15 amino acids. Germline CDR1 PRHDT, CDR2 FYEKMQ (reference sequence).

The J gene is TRBJ1-2, the V gene TRBV15, with D possibly being TRBD1 (5 bases). Germline CDR1 is LNHNV and CDR2 is YYDKDF (reference sequence). Deletions cut 1 base from V and 5 bases from J, with 14 bases between. The CDR3 length is 15 residues. This chain's CDR3 is CATSRALDIMYGYTF. The CDR3 DNA reads TGTGCCACCAGCAGAGCCCTGGACATAATGTATGGCTACACCTTC.

The chain is built from TRBV3-1 (or the pseudogene TRBV3-2) and TRBJ2-5, with 7 nucleotides matching TRBD1. The germline V gene has CDR1 LGHDT and CDR2 YNNKEL (reference sequence). V shed 4 bases, J shed 3 bases, and the junction held 5 bases outside the gene matches. There are 14 residues in the CDR3. The CDR3: CASSRGTAKETQYF. CDR3 coding DNA: TGTGCCAGCAGCCGAGGGACAGCGAAAGAGACCCAGTACTTC.

The chain employs TRBV19 and TRBJ1-5; possible D gene TRBD1, 5 bases. Per the germline V gene, CDR1 is LNHDA and CDR2 is SQIVND (reference sequence). CDR3 length: 15 residues. Trimming left V 6 bases short and J 0 bases short, with 12 bases between. This CDR3 is CASSPGQYSNQPQHF. The CDR3 bases are TGTGCCAGTAGCCCAGGGCAGTATAGCAATCAGCCCCAGCATTTT. Based on the CDR3 plus reference TRBV19 and TRBJ1-5, the full variable domain is DGGITQSPKYLFRKEGQNVTLSCEQNLNHDAMYWYRQDPGQGLRLIYYSQIVNDFQKGDIAEGYSVSREKKESFPLTVTSAQKNPTAFYLCASSPGQYSNQPQHFGDGTRLSIL.

This chain connects TRBV3-1 (or the pseudogene TRBV3-2) to TRBJ2-3, with TRBD2 matching 9 bases. Germline V gives CDR1 LGHDT, CDR2 YNNKEL (reference sequence). This CDR3 contains 17 residues. The trim removed 0 bases at V and 4 bases at J, leaving 8 bases unmatched. In DNA form, the CDR3 reads TGTGCCAGCAGCCAAGATGAGGGCGGGGGGGCCGCAGATACGCAGTATTTT. Residues: CASSQDEGGGAADTQYF.

This clone was seen just once. V gene TRBV23-1 combines with J gene TRBJ2-7; TRBD1 matches at 11 bases. TRBV23-1 is assigned to the ORF class and has an uncertain function. The V and J ends lost 3 bases and 4 bases, in that order; junction bases with no gene match: 11. This CDR3 comprises 17 residues. CDR3 sequence (DNA): TGCGCCAGCAGTCAGAGGACAGGGGGCGGTTACCTATACGAGCAGTACGTC. The encoded protein is CASSQRTGGGYLYEQYV.

In this sample, this clone turned up once. The J gene is TRBJ2-3, the V gene TRBV21-1; TRBD2 is taken as the D call from the table, unchecked against the DNA. TRBV21-1 is termed a pseudogene. There are 14 residues in the CDR3. For the CDR3, the DNA is TGTGCCAGCACCCTGGGGGGAGGCACAGATACGCAGTATTTT. Its protein product is CASTLGGGTDTQYF.

This chain joins TRBV14 and TRBJ2-2, with D maybe TRBD1 (6 bases). The CDR3 extends over 17 amino acids. The V end was cut by 2 bases, the J end by 4 bases, with 17 bases between. Germline CDR1 reads SGHDN; CDR2 reads FVKESK. Here the CDR3 DNA reads TGTGCCAGCAGCCAAAAAACAGGGTTCCTGGCCACCGGGGAGCTGTTTTTT. The encoded protein is CASSQKTGFLATGELFF. Using reference TRBV14 and TRBJ2-2 for the parts outside the CDR3, the full variable domain is EAGVTQFPSHSVIEKGQTVTLRCDPISGHDNLYWYRRVMGKEIKFLLHFVKESKQDESGMPNNRFLAERTGGTYSTLKVQPAELEDSGVYFCASSQKTGFLATGELFFGEGSRLTVL.

V and J are TRBV27 and TRBJ2-7, with a tentative D call TRBD1 (6 bases). Trimming took off 2 bases at V and 0 bases at J, with 11 bases between the two ends. The length of the CDR3 is 15 residues. CDR1 and CDR2 (germline): MNHEY, SMNVEV (reference sequence). For the CDR3, the DNA is TGTGCCAGCAGTTTAACAGGGTCCCTCTCCTACGAGCAGTACTTC. This gives the protein CASSLTGSLSYEQYF.

The chain uses TRBV6-1 and TRBJ1-2; 8 nucleotides line up with TRBD1. Trimming cost V 2 bases and J 4 bases; bases outside gene matches: 6. The CDR3 contains 15 residues. The germline V gene has CDR1 MNHNS and CDR2 SASEGT. The CDR3 DNA reads as TGTGCCAGCAGTGAAACAGGGGGATTACCCTATGGCTACACCTTC. Its protein product is CASSETGGLPYGYTF.

This clone was found once. In DNA, the CDR3 is TGCGCCAGCAGCTTGAGGTTCGACTCAGGGGCGGCTGGCTACACCTTC. Protein sequence: CASSLRFDSGAAGYTF. The chain combines TRBV5-1 with TRBJ1-2; maybe TRBD1 (6 bases). Germline CDR1 and CDR2: SGHRS and YFSETQ. The CDR3 extends over 16 amino acids. V lost 1 base, J lost 7 bases, and 20 bases lay in between.

The rearrangement links TRBV2 to TRBJ2-3; 12 bases align to TRBD2. The CDR3 spans 17 residues. The V gene end was trimmed by 4 bases and the J gene end by 2 bases; junction bases not matched to a gene: 7. Germline CDR1 and CDR2: SNHLY and FYNNEI. CDR3 in DNA: TGTGCCAGCAGTGTCCCGACTAGCGGGGGACTCACAGATACGCAGTATTTT. It specifies CASSVPTSGGLTDTQYF. Drawing the rest from reference TRBV2 and TRBJ2-3, the complete variable domain is EPEVTQTPSHQVTQMGQEVILRCVPISNHLYFYWYRQILGQKVEFLVSFYNNEISEKSEIFDDQFSVERPDGSNFTLKIRSTKLEDSAMYFCASSVPTSGGLTDTQYFGPGTRLTVL.

This chain links TRBV11-2 with TRBJ2-7; D not certain. CDR1 and CDR2 from the germline V gene are SGHAT and FQNNGV. V dropped 4 bases and J dropped 0 bases, with 7 bases sitting between them. The CDR3 consists of 13 residues. The CDR3 region has the DNA TGTGCCAGCAGCTCCGCGAGCTCCTACGAGCAGTACGTC. Protein: CASSSASSYEQYV.

This chain joins TRBV12-3 or TRBV12-4 and TRBJ2-2, with 7 bases identical to TRBD1. The J segment lost 6 bases and the V segment lost 8 bases, leaving 6 bases of the junction unmatched. CDR3 length: 13 amino acids. The DNA of the CDR3 is TGTGCCAGCGGCCGTACAGGGGCCGGGGAGCTGTTTTTT. Translated, it gives CASGRTGAGELFF.

The chain couples TRBV19 to TRBJ2-3, with D perhaps matching TRBD2 (6 bases). CDR1 is LNHDA, CDR2 SQIVND, per germline (reference sequence). Trimming cost V 5 bases and J 7 bases, with 7 bases left between them. The CDR3 is 11 amino acids. This CDR3 is CASSGGHTQYF. The CDR3 nucleotides are TGTGCCAGTAGTGGAGGGCATACGCAGTATTTT.